This T cell receptor beta chain comes out of a study of metastatic and nonmetastatic thyroid tumors. Overall study findings and caveats: It was reported that TCR beta diversity was significantly higher in malignant thyroid tumors than benign nodules, in blood and tumor.

The entire patient cohort was treatment-naive prior to thyroid surgery. The CDR3 extends over 13 amino acids. Between the trimmed V and J ends, which lost 5 bases and 3 bases, there was a span of 10 bases. Germline lookup yields CDR1 MNHNS and CDR2 SASEGT. TCRdb re-called the PCR reads via MiXCR. The table includes 30,000 to 35,000 clones, approximately 15% detected once. This clone was seen at least ten times. What it binds is unknown. The sequence was obtained from a male donor with papillary thyroid cancer or a benign thyroid nodule (not recorded which). Some clones in this sample may be carry-over from other donors' samples. V usage is TRBV6-1 and J usage is TRBJ2-5; no firm D call. The sequencing input was blood. Here the CDR3 reads CASSLRTEETQYF. The DNA of the CDR3 is TGTGCCAGCAGTTTACGGACGGAAGAGACCCAGTACTTC.